This is a list of T cell receptor beta chains from one sample in a study of OX40 agonist ivuxolimab in advanced cancers. Assay used: immunoSEQ multiplex PCR; TCRdb lists only in-frame clones, some missing. The repertoire holds 20,000 to 25,000 clones, with 75% to 85% as singletons. The sequencing used CD4+ or CD8+ T cells sorted from blood, collected in a trial of the OX40 agonist ivuxolimab. The receptor source for this set is an adult with an advanced solid tumor such as melanoma, head and neck, liver or kidney cancer. The conserved cysteine and the conserved F or W are not part of the CDR3 here. Size tells how often a clone was seen (once, few, many) or the class of an expanded clone, and some rows leave it out.

abundance	v_gene	j_gene	CDR3aa
NA	TRBV5-1	TRBJ2-1	ASSLGSGRASEQF
NA	TRBV27	TRBJ1-4	ASSGGGGNEKLF
NA	TRBV15	TRBJ2-5	ATSTLRRETQY
NA	TRBV7-6	TRBJ2-5	ASSLVLGETQY
once	TRBV5-3	TRBJ2-5	ARSCQETQY
NA	TRBV11-2	TRBJ2-2	ASSPYGSGTGELF
NA	TRBV6-4	TRBJ2-1	ASSLSSRAYEQF
NA	TRBV7-9	TRBJ2-7	ASSPRDRGVEQY
NA	TRBV11-2	TRBJ1-5	ASSLDRVRGDQPQH
NA	TRBV5-1	TRBJ2-6	ASRQGGGANVLT
NA	TRBV6-5	TRBJ2-7	ASSKQGGSYEQY
NA	TRBV13	TRBJ2-1	ASSPYPEGINNEQF
NA	TRBV10-3	TRBJ2-5	AISASIQETQY
NA	TRBV6-1	TRBJ2-7	ASSGPGHQRRYEQY
NA	TRBV2	TRBJ2-5	ASSDIGGVETQY
NA	TRBV10-2	TRBJ2-7	ATNTLANYEQY
NA	TRBV19	TRBJ1-4	ASSSRTAGNEKLF
once	TRBV7-9	TRBJ2-1	ASSPGYNEQF
NA	TRBV7-6	TRBJ2-2	ASSSKRAVNTGELF
once	TRBV18	TRBJ2-2	ASSPGTGELF
NA	TRBV6-1	TRBJ2-7	ASSYTGTGDEQY
few	TRBV13	TRBJ2-7	ASSGAGREQY
NA	TRBV7-9	TRBJ1-1	ASILSGGQGNTEAF
NA	TRBV29-1	TRBJ2-7	SVEGLAGAYEQY
NA	TRBV30	TRBJ1-6	AWSVPQTLH
NA	TRBV7-2	TRBJ2-7	ASSSSPLVNEQY
once	TRBV6-1	TRBJ1-5	ASSVGDNQPQH
NA	TRBV28	TRBJ2-3	ASAGGRADTQY
NA	TRBV5-6	TRBJ1-3	ASSLIAGVSGNTIY
NA	TRBV5-6	TRBJ2-7	ASSLSREQY
NA	TRBV11-2	TRBJ2-7	ASSLGLGELFEQY
NA	TRBV30	TRBJ2-1	AWGSGVSYNEQF
NA	TRBV28	TRBJ1-2	ASSPGAPFYGYT
medium-sized	TRBV27	TRBJ1-2	ASSSQGPYGYT
once	TRBV4-1	TRBJ2-4	ASSQPTGTGLAKNIQY
once	TRBV28	TRBJ2-3	ASSSLDRGLSDTQY
once	TRBV11-2	NA	ASSYQRWSYEQY
NA	TRBV13	TRBJ2-7	ASSLGGPGEQY
NA	TRBV6-6	TRBJ2-6	ASREGQGIGVLT
NA	TRBV29-1	TRBJ1-5	SVGPGDRGRNNQPQH
NA	TRBV27	TRBJ1-5	ASSLKGTANQPQH
few	TRBV5-4	TRBJ1-2	ASTPGRENYGYT
once	TRBV7-5	TRBJ2-6	ARTSRQSRANILT
NA	TRBV20-1	TRBJ1-2	SARVTGGYT
NA	TRBV29-1	TRBJ2-7	SVEDTGSYEQY
NA	TRBV6-1	TRBJ1-3	ASSRRVQGANTIY
few	TRBV14	TRBJ2-2	ASSQGRTGYTGELF
NA	TRBV4-1	TRBJ2-5	ASSQILQETQY
once	TRBV7-9	TRBJ2-3	ASSSARGTDTQY
NA	TRBV6-1	TRBJ1-2	ASVGGTAYGYT
NA	TRBV30	TRBJ1-2	AWSVQPNYGYT
NA	TRBV7-9	TRBJ2-7	ASSLGTRVYEQY
NA	TRBV7-6	TRBJ2-7	ASSSGRADEQY
NA	TRBV28	TRBJ2-3	ASSPAGREGLTDTQY